These 24 T cell receptor beta chains share one sample of origin, sequenced in a study of regulatory T cells in long-lasting Graves disease. TCR beta libraries were built with iRepertoire HTBI primers and Arm-PCR of CDR3 regions. TCRdb re-derived calls from the multiplex PCR reads in MiXCR, one entry per CDR3 protein. The sample yields about 200,000 distinct CDR3 sequences, roughly 18% seen once. As for time point: newly diagnosed GD, antithyroid drugs for less than 3 months. The TCR library was prepared using RNA isolated from PBMCs. These same records also appear under a second study, on T cells in Graves' hyperthyroidism and ophthalmopathy.

Sequenced here: peripheral blood mononuclear cells (PBMCs), sampled at new diagnosis, from a patient treated with antithyroid drugs. These receptors were taken from a woman aged 25-40 years with Graves disease.

There are many counts of this clonotype. The V call is TRBV5-1, the J call TRBJ1-3; D unclear. The V end was cut by 0 bases, the J end by 0 bases, with 7 bases between. This CDR3 is 15 amino acids long. The germline gives CDR1 SGHRS, CDR2 YFSETQ. CDR3 residues: CASSLDGSSGNTIYF. The CDR3 bases are TGCGCCAGCAGCTTGGACGGGAGCTCTGGAAACACCATATATTTT.

This clonotype has a count of ten or more. This chain links TRBV28 with TRBJ1-5; D gene unclear. Trimming pared 6 bases from V and 4 bases from J, leaving 10 bases between. Germline lookup yields CDR1 MDHEN and CDR2 SYDVKM. CDR3 length equals 13 residues. The CDR3 bases are TGTGCCAGCAGCGGGAAGAGAAATCAGCCCCAGCATTTT. This encodes CASSGKRNQPQHF. Supplemented by reference TRBV28 and TRBJ1-5, the full variable domain reads DVKVTQSSRYLVKRTGEKVFLECVQDMDHENMFWYRQDPGLGLRLIYFSYDVKMKEKGDIPEGYSVSREKKERFSLILESASTNQTSMYLCASSGKRNQPQHFGDGTRLSIL.

This clonotype appeared many times. The chain carries TRBV18 and TRBJ1-2; D is perhaps TRBD1 (6 bases). The length of the CDR3 is 14 residues. Trimming stripped 5 bases from V and 8 bases from J, with 18 bases between. Germline CDR1 reads KGHSH; CDR2 reads LQKENI. This chain's CDR3 is CASSSGAGEYGYTF. In DNA form, the CDR3 reads TGTGCCAGCTCATCAGGGGCAGGGGAGTACGGCTACACCTTC. Looking up the rest from reference TRBV18 and TRBJ1-2 gives the full variable domain: NAGVMQNPRHLVRRRGQEARLRCSPMKGHSHVYWYRQLPEEGLKFMVYLQKENIIDESGMPKERFSAEFPKEGPSILRIQQVVRGDSAAYFCASSSGAGEYGYTFGSGTRLTVV.

This clonotype has a count of ten or more. The chain joins TRBV20-1 to TRBJ2-1; 11 nucleotides line up with TRBD2. The CDR3 extends over 15 amino acids. Germline V gene lookup returns CDR1 DFQATT and CDR2 SNEGSKA (reference sequence). V lost 4 bases, J lost 3 bases, and 5 bases stayed unmatched. The CDR3 is CSATRLAGNYNEQFF. The CDR3 DNA follows: TGCAGTGCTACAAGACTAGCGGGGAACTACAATGAGCAGTTCTTC.

This clonotype was detected ten times or more. The CDR3 loop reads CSVDGKGNYGYTF. CDR3 DNA sequence: TGCAGCGTTGATGGGAAAGGGAACTATGGCTACACCTTC. The rearrangement joins TRBV29-1 to TRBJ1-2; D is unresolved. The CDR3 consists of 13 residues. V lost 3 bases and J lost 2, with 10 bases in between. Per the germline V gene, CDR1 is SQVTM and CDR2 is ANQGSEA.

V is TRBV18 and J is TRBJ2-5, with unresolved D. Germline lookup yields CDR1 KGHSH and CDR2 LQKENI. Trimming removed 0 bases at V and 2 bases at J, with 10 bases between. This CDR3 region has 15 residues. CDR3: CASSPPSTAQETQYF. CDR3 sequence (DNA): TGTGCCAGCTCACCACCGTCCACGGCACAAGAGACCCAGTACTTC.

This clonotype was detected many times. The rearrangement uses TRBV27 and TRBJ1-2; perhaps TRBD1 as D (6 bases). The V and J ends lost 5 bases and 4 bases respectively, with 11 bases between them. The CDR3 consists of 13 residues. In germline, CDR1 is MNHEY, CDR2 SMNVEV (reference sequence). The CDR3 DNA follows: TGTGCCAGCAGTCCGATCAGGGGCTATGGCTACACCTTC. Translation gives CASSPIRGYGYTF.

In its sample, this clonotype was seen many times. A read error may produce the germline difference seen at one junction end. V and J are TRBV5-1 and TRBJ1-1; TRBD1 aligns across 7 bases. Germline CDR1 reads SGHRS; CDR2 reads YFSETQ. CDR3 size: 16 residues. The CDR3 DNA sequence: TGTGCCAGCAGCCGGAGGCAGGGGGGGATGGGCACTGAAGCTTTCTTT. Encoded protein: CASSRRQGGMGTEAFF.

The chain has TRBV2 and TRBJ1-2, with TRBD1 identical over 11 bases. Germline V CDR1 and CDR2: SNHLY, FYNNEI. The junction had 11 bases not matched to a gene; V was cut back by 5 bases and J by 9 bases. The CDR3 is 15 residues long. CDR3 amino acids: CASSQVPGQGVRYTF. CDR3 sequence (DNA): TGTGCCAGCAGTCAAGTCCCGGGACAGGGGGTACGCTACACCTTC. The variable domain in full, with the rest retrieved from reference TRBV2 and TRBJ1-2, is EPEVTQTPSHQVTQMGQEVILRCVPISNHLYFYWYRQILGQKVEFLVSFYNNEISEKSEIFDDQFSVERPDGSNFTLKIRSTKLEDSAMYFCASSQVPGQGVRYTFGSGTRLTVV.

This clonotype was recorded at least ten times. The chain carries TRBV10-3 and TRBJ1-6; 8 nucleotides agree with TRBD1. Germline V gives CDR1 ENHRY, CDR2 SYGVKD. V lost 4 bases, J lost 8 bases, and 1 base stayed unmatched. This CDR3 comprises 13 residues. CDR3 protein: CAISGTGYSPLHF. The DNA of the CDR3 is TGTGCCATCAGTGGGACAGGGTATTCACCCCTCCACTTT.

This clonotype was counted ten times or more. V gene TRBV20-1 combines with J gene TRBJ1-4; D gene uncertain. Germline values: CDR1 DFQATT, CDR2 SNEGSKA (reference sequence). The CDR3 spans 12 residues. V shed 6 bases and J shed 12 bases, with 17 bases lying between them. The CDR3 nucleotides are TGCAGTGCCGACCCCCGACAAGGAGAACTGTTTTTT. It encodes CSADPRQGELFF.

This clonotype was observed many times. This chain joins TRBV18 and TRBJ1-1, with a tentative D call TRBD1 (6 bases). The CDR3 is 16 residues long. The germline gives CDR1 KGHSH, CDR2 LQKENI. V was trimmed by 3 bases and J by 3 bases, leaving 17 bases between them. CDR3 in DNA: TGTGCCAGCTCACCCCTCCGATGGGGGCACGACACTGAAGCTTTCTTT. This codes for CASSPLRWGHDTEAFF.

This clonotype was observed many times. The rearrangement uses TRBV10-3 and TRBJ1-1, with D uncertain. The V gene lost 3 bases and the J gene lost 3 bases, with 11 bases spanning the gap. Looked up from germline, CDR1 is ENHRY and CDR2 is SYGVKD. This CDR3 is 14 amino acids long. The CDR3 bases are TGTGCCATCAGTGAATGGGGTTCCGACACTGAAGCTTTCTTT. It encodes CAISEWGSDTEAFF.

This clonotype was counted many times. The V gene is TRBV3-1, the J gene TRBJ2-7; TRBD2 is a possible D gene (6 bases). From germline, CDR1 is LGHDT and CDR2 YNNKEL (reference sequence). The CDR3 is 15 amino acids. The germline V and J ends were trimmed by 0 bases and 2 bases, with 11 bases remaining between them. The CDR3 nucleotides are TGTGCCAGCAGCCAAGATCGCGGGACGGCCTACGAGCAGTACTTC. Its protein product is CASSQDRGTAYEQYF.

The DNA for the CDR3 is TGTGCCACCAGTGATTCCGGGACTCCCCAAGAGACCCAGTACTTC. Residues: CATSDSGTPQETQYF. The chain joins TRBV24-1 to TRBJ2-5; weak D call: TRBD2 (6 bases). CDR3 length: 15 amino acids. Deletions cut 2 bases from V and 1 base from J, with 10 bases between. The germline V gene encodes CDR1 KGHDR and CDR2 SFDVKD.

This clonotype was picked up many times. The chain links TRBV18 to TRBJ2-3, with 8 bases aligning to TRBD2. Germline CDR1 and CDR2: KGHSH and LQKENI. V trimming: 3 bases; J trimming: 4 bases; junction bases outside the gene matches: 9. The CDR3 length is 16 residues. The CDR3 is CASSPTSGGRPDTQYF. DNA of the CDR3: TGTGCCAGCTCACCCACGAGCGGCGGGAGGCCAGATACGCAGTATTTT. Full variable domain (missing parts from reference TRBV18 and TRBJ2-3): NAGVMQNPRHLVRRRGQEARLRCSPMKGHSHVYWYRQLPEEGLKFMVYLQKENIIDESGMPKERFSAEFPKEGPSILRIQQVVRGDSAAYFCASSPTSGGRPDTQYFGPGTRLTVL.

V usage is TRBV3-1 and J usage is TRBJ2-1; 11 nucleotides line up with TRBD2. In germline, CDR1 is LGHDT, CDR2 YNNKEL (reference sequence). The V segment lost 1 base and the J segment 6 bases; nucleotides outside the gene matches: 14. CDR3 size: 19 residues. CDR3 in DNA: TGTGCCAGCAGCCAAGGGGGGAGGGCTAGCGGGAGGTCCGGCAATGAGCAGTTCTTC. Translating it yields CASSQGGRASGRSGNEQFF.

This clonotype has a count of ten or more. V usage is TRBV12-3 or TRBV12-4 and J usage is TRBJ2-3, with a tentative D call TRBD2 (6 bases). This CDR3 has 14 amino acids. Trimming took off 7 bases at V and 4 bases at J, with 15 bases between the two ends. The CDR3 loop is CASTPTGVPDTQYF. As DNA, the CDR3 is TGTGCCAGCACCCCAACGGGGGTTCCAGATACGCAGTATTTT.

This clonotype was detected only once. The chain employs TRBV27 and TRBJ1-2; perhaps TRBD1 as D (5 bases). V gave up 6 bases and J gave up 8 bases, with 22 bases separating them. The CDR3 totals 15 residues. Germline values: CDR1 MNHEY, CDR2 SMNVEV (reference sequence). The CDR3 DNA reads TGTGCCAGCAGCCAAGATATCACAGGCTCGTCGGGCTACACCTTC. This translates into CASSQDITGSSGYTF.

In its sample, this clonotype was seen a few times. The chain employs TRBV6-1 and TRBJ2-7, with 10 bases lining up with TRBD2. Trimming took 7 bases from V and 7 from J; bases not matched to a gene: 13. The germline V gene has CDR1 MNHNS and CDR2 SASEGT. The CDR3 is 15 amino acids. As DNA, the CDR3 is TGTGCCAGCAAGAGAACTAGCGGGGCCGGGGGGGAGCAGTACTTC. Protein: CASKRTSGAGGEQYF.

With respect to this clonotype: A junction boundary mismatches the germline segment, possibly from a read error. For the CDR3, the DNA is TGCAGCGTTGGAGGTACAGGGCGGCACGAACAGTACTTC. Its protein is CSVGGTGRHEQYF. The rearrangement uses TRBV29-1 and TRBJ2-7, with D tentatively TRBD1 (6 bases). CDR1 is SQVTM, CDR2 ANQGSEA, per germline. The CDR3 length is 13 residues.

The chain recombines TRBV11-2 with TRBJ2-7; no clear D gene. Trimming took off 5 bases at V and 0 bases at J, with 14 bases between the two ends. The CDR3 runs to 15 residues. Germline CDR1 SGHAT, CDR2 FQNNGV. The CDR3 loop reads CASSKEDGPSYEQYF. DNA for the CDR3: TGTGCCAGCAGCAAAGAGGACGGCCCCTCCTACGAGCAGTACTTC.

This clonotype is a singleton in its sample. This sequence is one base from a far larger clone and is likely a read error. The chain uses TRBV6-2 or TRBV6-3 and TRBJ1-2; 8 bases agree with TRBD1. The CDR3 runs 15 residues. Germline V gene sequence: CDR1 MNHEY, CDR2 SVGEGT. V trimming: 6 bases; J trimming: 4 bases; junction bases outside the gene matches: 10. The CDR3 coding sequence is TGTGCCAGCAGGGCAGGGGGCCATCGGAGCTATGGCTACACCTTC. Residues: CASRAGGHRSYGYTF.

The J gene is TRBJ1-2, the V gene TRBV15; D gene ambiguous. Trimming removed 5 bases at V and 8 bases at J, with 12 bases between. This CDR3 has 12 amino acids. Germline loops: CDR1 LNHNV, CDR2 YYDKDF (reference sequence). In nucleotides, the CDR3 is TGTGCCACCAGCCTTCGGGCCGGCGGCTACACCTTC. Its protein is CATSLRAGGYTF.